These 8 T cell receptor beta chains were sequenced from one sample in a study of Graves' ophthalmopathy and Graves' hyperthyroidism (dated by TCRdb to the late 2010s). The sequencer listed for this sample is Illumina HiSeq 2000. For repertoire sequencing, TCR beta CDR3 regions were amplified from RNA transcripts. The first round of RT-PCR was done with HTBI primers and the Qiagen OneStep RT-PCR kit, and was followed by a second round of multiplex PCR, then size selection and purification. TCRdb trimmed the raw reads at Q25, called clones with MiXCR and kept productive beta chains. Every CDR3 protein is listed once, alongside the most common genes and DNA of its rows. Present in this sample are a few hundred thousand distinct CDR3 sequences, approximately 35% of which were seen just once. About 4.6% of the sample belongs to the ten largest clones. Sequenced: peripheral blood or thyroid tissue (not recorded which). The receptors stem from an adult man with Graves' hyperthyroidism.

Many counts were recorded for this clonotype. The J gene is TRBJ1-4, the V gene TRBV25-1; TRBD1 agrees at 9 bases. Germline-derived CDR1 and CDR2 are MGHDK and SYGVNS. The trim removed 4 bases at V and 8 bases at J, leaving 2 bases unmatched. The CDR3 consists of 13 residues. DNA for the CDR3: TGTGCCAGCAGTGGGACAGGGGCCGAAAAACTGTTTTTT. As protein: CASSGTGAEKLFF.

This clonotype appeared a few times. The DNA for the CDR3 is TGTGCCGGAAGAATTGGGGTAACCGGGGAGCTGTTTTTT. Translated: CAGRIGVTGELFF. This chain links TRBV2 with TRBJ2-2; D ambiguous. Germline V CDR1 and CDR2: SNHLY, FYNNEI. Trimming shortened V by 11 bases and J by 5 bases, and 15 bases separated the two germline ends. The CDR3 consists of 13 residues.

Details on this clonotype: The CDR3 does not end in the conserved phenylalanine or tryptophan, so this is likely a read error. J is TRBJ1-1 and V is TRBV7-3, with D hard to call. Germline CDR1 reads SGHTA; CDR2 reads FQGTGA. The CDR3 runs to 13 residues. V shed 4 bases and J shed 1 base, with 7 bases lying between them. CDR3 sequence reads: CASSSPGNTEAFS. CDR3 in DNA: TGTGCCAGCAGCTCTCCAGGGAACACTGAAGCTTTCTCT.

The chain recombines TRBV20-1 with TRBJ2-5; the D gene is possibly TRBD1 (6 bases). The closer fit of TRBJ2-1 to the DNA end suggests the J call may be wrong. CDR3 size: 16 residues. Germline CDR1 DFQATT, CDR2 SNEGSKA (reference sequence). CDR3 region: CSARESGQLPYNEQFF. The CDR3 DNA follows: TGCAGTGCTAGAGAATCAGGACAGCTACCTTACAATGAGCAGTTCTTC.

V gene TRBV4-1 combines with J gene TRBJ1-1; TRBD1 aligns across 11 bases. This CDR3 has 16 amino acids. Germline assignment: CDR1 MGHRA and CDR2 YSYEKL. The V segment lost 4 bases and the J segment 7 bases; nucleotides outside the gene matches: 11. CDR3 amino acids: CASSLSRTGGNNEAFF. The CDR3 DNA follows: TGCGCCAGCAGCCTCTCGCGGACAGGGGGCAATAATGAAGCTTTCTTT.

V usage is TRBV6-5 and J usage is TRBJ1-5, with D tentatively TRBD1 (5 bases). In germline, CDR1 is MNHEY, CDR2 SVGAGI. V lost 6 bases and J lost 2, with 20 bases in between. The CDR3 has 17 residues. CDR3 bases: TGTGCCAGCAGGCGCACGACCGCGCGAGGGGGCAATCAGCCCCAGCATTTT. It translates to CASRRTTARGGNQPQHF.

This clonotype has ten or more counts. This chain joins TRBV24-1 and TRBJ1-5; 7 bases match TRBD1. V shed 4 bases, J shed 4 bases, and the junction held 9 bases outside the gene matches. From germline, CDR1 is KGHDR and CDR2 SFDVKD. The CDR3 loop spans 16 amino acids. DNA of the CDR3: TGTGCCACCAGTGACCCTGGGACAGCAAAGAATCAGCCCCAGCATTTT. Its translation: CATSDPGTAKNQPQHF.

This clonotype was counted only a few times. The chain carries TRBV2 and TRBJ2-2; no clear D gene. CDR1 and CDR2 (germline): SNHLY, FYNNEI. V was clipped by 2 bases and J by 9 bases, with 7 bases between them. The CDR3 is 12 amino acids. The CDR3 protein is CASSERYRELFF. In nucleotides, the CDR3 is TGTGCCAGCAGTGAAAGGTACAGGGAGCTGTTTTTT.